Listed below are T cell receptor beta chains from one sample, sequenced in a study of blood T cell repertoires in COVID-19. Sequenced by immunoSEQ multiplex PCR; TCRdb stores in-frame clones only, minus some. Of some 250,000 clones listed, approximately 90% are singletons. Specimen: PBMCs or T cells enriched from blood (not recorded which). These receptors originate from a human donor in a cohort exposed to, infected with or recovered from COVID-19 (not recorded which). The donor label of this sample is uncertain. Both conserved end residues are part of each CDR3. D genes are given only for firm matches. Clone size is not always given. Where it is, it says once, few, many or a class for expanded clones.

j_call: TRBJ1-1
cdr3_length: 17
clone_size: -
d_call: -
v_call: TRBV18
cdr3_nt: TGTGCCAGCTCACCACCGAGCCGGGGCAGGGGCCCCACTGAAGCTTTCTTT
cdr3_aa: CASSPPSRGRGPTEAFF

j_call: TRBJ2-5
cdr3_length: 11
clone_size: -
d_call: -
v_call: TRBV19
cdr3_nt: TGTGCCAGTAGTAGCGAAGAGACCCAGTACTTC
cdr3_aa: CASSSEETQYF

j_call: TRBJ1-1
cdr3_length: 14
clone_size: once
d_call: -
v_call: TRBV23-1
cdr3_nt: TGCGCCAGCAGTCAATCACAGGGATTTTTTGAAGCTTTCTTT
cdr3_aa: CASSQSQGFFEAFF

j_call: TRBJ1-2
cdr3_length: 12
clone_size: -
d_call: TRBD1
v_call: TRBV7-9
cdr3_nt: TGTGCCAGTGAGGAGGGGGCGCGCGGCTACACCTTC
cdr3_aa: CASEEGARGYTF

j_call: TRBJ2-3
cdr3_length: 13
clone_size: -
d_call: -
v_call: TRBV30
cdr3_nt: TGTGCCTGGTCTTTCCTCCTCACAGATACGCAGTATTTT
cdr3_aa: CAWSFLLTDTQYF

j_call: TRBJ1-5
cdr3_length: 13
clone_size: once
d_call: -
v_call: TRBV19
cdr3_nt: TGTGCCAGTAGTCGGCGGTCCAATCAGCCCCAGCATTTT
cdr3_aa: CASSRRSNQPQHF

j_call: TRBJ2-7
cdr3_length: 16
clone_size: -
d_call: TRBD2
v_call: TRBV6-4
cdr3_nt: TGTGCCAGCAGGGACCGGGAGGCCAGCAGCTCCTACGAGCAGTACTTC
cdr3_aa: CASRDREASSSYEQYF

j_call: TRBJ1-3
cdr3_length: 17
clone_size: -
d_call: -
v_call: TRBV19
cdr3_nt: TGTGCCAGTAGCGGGACCCAGGGGCTAGGTGCTGGAAACACCATATATTTT
cdr3_aa: CASSGTQGLGAGNTIYF

j_call: TRBJ2-5
cdr3_length: 17
clone_size: -
d_call: TRBD2
v_call: TRBV7-2
cdr3_nt: TGTGCCAGCAGCTTATTTGCAGGTGCGGGGGGTCAAGAGACCCAGTACTTC
cdr3_aa: CASSLFAGAGGQETQYF

j_call: TRBJ2-1
cdr3_length: 18
clone_size: -
d_call: -
v_call: TRBV10-3
cdr3_nt: TGTGCCATCAGTGATCCCGCGAGTGATCAACCCCTTATGTATGAGCAGTTCTTC
cdr3_aa: CAISDPASDQPLMYEQFF

j_call: TRBJ2-7
cdr3_length: 13
clone_size: -
d_call: -
v_call: TRBV9
cdr3_nt: TGTGCCAGCAGCGTAGACCAAAATCGGGAGCAGTACTTC
cdr3_aa: CASSVDQNREQYF

j_call: TRBJ2-7
cdr3_length: 14
clone_size: -
d_call: -
v_call: TRBV6-5
cdr3_nt: TGTGCCAGCAGTTTCCAACAGGGTCCCTACGAGCAGTACTTC
cdr3_aa: CASSFQQGPYEQYF

j_call: TRBJ2-7
cdr3_length: 15
clone_size: -
d_call: TRBD2
v_call: TRBV4-3
cdr3_nt: TGCGCCAGCGCCTCCTCGAGTAGCGGGGGTTACGAGCAGTACTTC
cdr3_aa: CASASSSSGGYEQYF